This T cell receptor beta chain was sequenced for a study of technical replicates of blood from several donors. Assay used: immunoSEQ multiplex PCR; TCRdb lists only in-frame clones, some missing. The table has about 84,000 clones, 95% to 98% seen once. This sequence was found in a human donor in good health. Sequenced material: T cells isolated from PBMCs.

CDR3 DNA sequence: TGTGCCAGCAGTGATGGGGGACAGGGGGCGGGTGGCTACACCTTC. It specifies CASSDGGQGAGGYTF. This chain joins TRBV2 and TRBJ1-2, with 12 nucleotides matching TRBD1. From germline, CDR1 is SNHLY and CDR2 FYNNEI. The V gene end was trimmed by 3 bases and the J gene end by 7 bases; junction bases not matched to a gene: 6. The CDR3 extends over 15 amino acids.